One and the same sample provided the 7 T cell receptor beta chains below, sequenced in a study of blood T cells in healthy people across ages (dated by TCRdb to between 2014 and 2016). Library construction relied on 5' RACE. TCRdb lists the instrument as Illumina HiSeq 2500. A second PCR of about 6 to 11 cycles was performed with a sample-barcoded 5' primer and a J-beta primer mix. TCRdb reran the public reads through fastp at Q25 and MiXCR, keeping productive beta chains. Rows merge per CDR3 protein into single entries with the most common DNA and genes. The sample table shows roughly 1,500,000 distinct CDR3 sequences, and 35% to 45% are seen once. The ten largest clones add up to approximately 7.9% of the sample. The sample taken for sequencing was blood. Source of these receptors: a woman younger than 35 in good health.

The chain carries TRBV7-8 and TRBJ2-1, with D perhaps matching TRBD2 (6 bases). The CDR3 has 15 amino acids. V was pared by 1 base and J by 8 bases, with 15 bases between. CDR1 is SGHVS, CDR2 FQNEAQ, per germline. CDR3 DNA: TGTGCCAGCAGCTTAGAGGGACTTTCTTCGTATGAGCAGTTCTTC. Translated: CASSLEGLSSYEQFF.

The chain has TRBV7-8 and TRBJ1-6; 7 bases map to TRBD1. CDR1 is SGHVS, CDR2 FQNEAQ, per germline. J gave up 10 bases and V 5 bases, and 11 bases lay outside the gene matches. The CDR3 is 15 amino acids. DNA for the CDR3: TGTGCCAGCAGCCCCGGGACAGTTGTAGAATCACCCCTCCACTTT. The encoded protein is CASSPGTVVESPLHF.

This clonotype was seen a handful of times. The chain carries TRBV7-2 and TRBJ2-7; tentative D call: TRBD1 (6 bases). CDR1 and CDR2 (germline): SGHTA, FQGNSA. Trimming removed 3 bases from V and 4 bases from J, with 25 bases in between. The CDR3 has 18 residues. The CDR3 nucleotides are TGTGCCAGCAGCTTTGTCCACCAACAGGGCCGAAGCCCTTACGAGCAGTACTTC. Residues: CASSFVHQQGRSPYEQYF.

The rearrangement joins TRBV6-1 to TRBJ2-5, with D perhaps matching TRBD1 or TRBD2 (5 bases each). The CDR3 has 13 amino acids. Per the germline V gene, CDR1 is MNHNS and CDR2 is SASEGT. With 4 bases removed from V and 4 bases from J, the gap between germline ends came to 10 bases. The CDR3 is CASSGDLGETQYF. DNA of the CDR3: TGTGCCAGCAGTGGGGACCTAGGAGAGACCCAGTACTTC.

This clonotype appeared a single time. The V call is TRBV2, the J call TRBJ2-7, with 11 nucleotides matching TRBD2. Trimming removed 0 bases from V and 5 bases from J; junction bases left unmatched: 3. Germline loops: CDR1 SNHLY, CDR2 FYNNEI. CDR3 length: 15 residues. The CDR3 is CASSEAKLAGDEQYF. CDR3 nucleotides: TGTGCCAGCAGTGAAGCGAAACTAGCGGGAGACGAGCAGTACTTC.

The rearrangement joins TRBV7-3 to TRBJ2-1; possible D gene TRBD2, 5 bases. This CDR3 spans 13 amino acids. Per germline, CDR1 SGHTA and CDR2 FQGTGA. V lost 8 bases to trimming and J lost 4 bases, with 12 bases between them. CDR3 bases: TGTGCCAGCGGAGGTGACGGTTACAATGAGCAGTTCTTC. The encoded protein is CASGGDGYNEQFF. Looking up the rest from reference TRBV7-3 and TRBJ2-1 gives the full variable domain: GAGVSQTPSNKVTEKGKYVELRCDPISGHTALYWYRQSLGQGPEFLIYFQGTGAADDSGLPNDRFFAVRPEGSVSTLKIQRTERGDSAVYLCASGGDGYNEQFFGPGTRLTVL.

About this clonotype: One junction end disagrees with the germline gene, perhaps due to a read error. V usage is TRBV20-1 and J usage is TRBJ2-2, with 9 nucleotides matching TRBD2. The CDR3 is 15 residues long. Germline CDR1 reads DFQATT; CDR2 reads SNEGSKA (reference sequence). In nucleotides, the CDR3 is TGCAGCGCTATAATAGCGGGAGCGAACACCGGGGAGCTGTTTTTT. As protein: CSAIIAGANTGELFF.